Below, 3 T cell receptor beta chains from the same sample are listed, as sequenced in a study of blood T cells in healthy people across ages. Sample-barcoded 5' priming and a J-beta primer mix drove a second PCR of about 7 to 12 cycles. From the 5' RACE reads, TCRdb called clonotypes with MiXCR, one entry per CDR3 protein. Among about 1.5 million distinct CDR3 sequences listed, approximately 42% were seen once. The sequenced sample was blood. The receptors come from a woman between 18 and 29 years old in good health.

J is TRBJ2-2 and V is TRBV7-2, with D perhaps matching TRBD2 (6 bases). This CDR3 spans 15 amino acids. CDR1 is SGHTA and CDR2 is FQGNSA in the germline V gene. The V end lost 9 bases, the J end lost 5 bases, and 19 bases lay between the germline ends. The CDR3 bases are TGTGCCAGTTCCCCTTCCGGGGGTTTAACCGGGGAGCTGTTTTTT. Translating gives CASSPSGGLTGELFF.

On this clonotype: A read error may account for a junction end that differs from germline. The rearrangement joins TRBV20-1 to TRBJ2-7; 11 nucleotides align to TRBD2. Germline values: CDR1 DFQATT, CDR2 SNEGSKA (reference sequence). There are 15 residues in the CDR3. This chain's CDR3 is CSARGIILAGDERYF. In DNA form, the CDR3 reads TGCAGTGCTAGGGGGATAATACTAGCGGGAGACGAGCGGTACTTC.

This clonotype was seen a handful of times. The chain couples TRBV7-2 to TRBJ2-7; 9 bases fit TRBD2. There are 11 residues in the CDR3. The V gene's germline CDR1 is SGHTA and CDR2 FQGNSA. With V trimmed by 4 bases and J by 10 bases, 2 bases remained unmatched. CDR3 protein: CASSSLAGQYF. In nucleotides, the CDR3 is TGTGCCAGCAGCTCACTAGCGGGCCAGTACTTC.